The clone carrying this T cell receptor beta chain was detected a few times. These data belong to a study of blood T cell repertoires in COVID-19. Turning to the study itself: The origin of the acute and convalescent COVID-19 samples was the United States, Italy and Spain.

Original data processing: Quantification of nucleated cells was approximated via reference gene primer amplification. Repertoires were generated with immunoSEQ multiplex PCR, while TCRdb's copy carries only in-frame clones and drops some. D and trimming were read from the DNA, whereas the V and J calls and clone size are those reported in that table. The sample yields about 270,000 clones, under 90% seen once. CDR1 is GTSNPN and CDR2 is SVGIG in the germline V gene (reference sequence). V lost 5 bases to trimming and J lost 0 bases, with 11 bases between them. The CDR3 spans 14 residues. The study drew participants aged about 18 to 89 years from some 25 US areas. Cohorts were based on clinical histories the participants reported.

The source of this sequence is a woman aged 55-69 years who had recovered from COVID-19. Sequenced sample: PBMCs or T cells enriched from blood (not recorded which). The V gene is TRBV30, the J gene TRBJ1-3, with unresolved D. CDR3 nucleotides: TGTGCCTGGTCCCCCGGGAGCTCTGGAAACACCATATATTTT. Protein product: CAWSPGSSGNTIYF.